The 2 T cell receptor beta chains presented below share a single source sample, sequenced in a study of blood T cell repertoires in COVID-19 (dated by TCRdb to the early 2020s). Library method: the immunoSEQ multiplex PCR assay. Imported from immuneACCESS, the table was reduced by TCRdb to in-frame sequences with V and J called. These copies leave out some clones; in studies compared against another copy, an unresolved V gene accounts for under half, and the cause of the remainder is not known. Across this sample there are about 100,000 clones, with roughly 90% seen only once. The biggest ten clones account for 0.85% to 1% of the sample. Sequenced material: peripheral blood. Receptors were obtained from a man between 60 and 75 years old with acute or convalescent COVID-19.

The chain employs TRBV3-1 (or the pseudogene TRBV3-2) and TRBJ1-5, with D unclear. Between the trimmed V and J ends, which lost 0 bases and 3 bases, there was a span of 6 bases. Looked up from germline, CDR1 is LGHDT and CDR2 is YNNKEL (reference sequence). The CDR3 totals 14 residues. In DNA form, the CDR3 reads TGTGCCAGCAGCCAAGATGCGTTCAATCAGCCCCAGCATTTT. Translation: CASSQDAFNQPQHF.

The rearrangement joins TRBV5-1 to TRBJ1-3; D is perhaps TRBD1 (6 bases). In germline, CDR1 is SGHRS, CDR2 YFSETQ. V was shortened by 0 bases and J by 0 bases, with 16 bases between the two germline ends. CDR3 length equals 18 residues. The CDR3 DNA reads TGCGCCAGCAGCTTGGGGTCGACAGGAGTTTTCTCTGGAAACACCATATATTTT. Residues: CASSLGSTGVFSGNTIYF.